This T cell receptor (beta chain) came from a study of human T cells and chemical hapten exposure. MiXCR, applied by TCRdb to the RACE reads, yields one record per CDR3 protein. The sample has 350,000 to 400,000 distinct CDR3 sequences; about 6% are singletons. V trimming: 1 base; J trimming: 5 bases; junction bases outside the gene matches: 7. From germline, CDR1 is SGHAT and CDR2 FQNNGV. The CDR3 has 15 amino acids. This clonotype has just a few counts. The time point is: patch test 2, 6 weeks after DPC sensitization. Specified treatment: therapeutic diphenylcyclopropenone sensitization with weekly scalp DPC. The study drew its donors from alopecia patients who were 18 to 70 years old and suitable for DPC.

This chain connects TRBV11-2 to TRBJ1-1; 7 bases are a match to TRBD1. The sequence came from a woman in her late teens or twenties with alopecia areata. Some clones in this sample may be carry-over from other donors' samples. Sample: whole blood, taken in connection with sensitization to the hapten diphenylcyclopropenone (DPC). The CDR3: CASSLVKGARTEAFF. The DNA for the CDR3 is TGTGCCAGCAGCTTAGTGAAGGGGGCGAGAACTGAAGCTTTCTTT.